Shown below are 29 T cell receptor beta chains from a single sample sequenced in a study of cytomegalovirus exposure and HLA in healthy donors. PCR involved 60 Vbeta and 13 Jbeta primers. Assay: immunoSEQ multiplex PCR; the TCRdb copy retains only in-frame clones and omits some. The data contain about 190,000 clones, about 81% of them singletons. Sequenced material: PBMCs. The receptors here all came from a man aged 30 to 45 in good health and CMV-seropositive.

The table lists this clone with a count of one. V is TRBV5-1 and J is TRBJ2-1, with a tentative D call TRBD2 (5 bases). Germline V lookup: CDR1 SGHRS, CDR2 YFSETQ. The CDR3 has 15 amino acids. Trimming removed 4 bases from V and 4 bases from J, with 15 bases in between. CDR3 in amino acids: CASSPRTSGYNEQFF. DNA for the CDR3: TGCGCCAGCAGCCCACGTACCAGCGGTTACAATGAGCAGTTCTTC.

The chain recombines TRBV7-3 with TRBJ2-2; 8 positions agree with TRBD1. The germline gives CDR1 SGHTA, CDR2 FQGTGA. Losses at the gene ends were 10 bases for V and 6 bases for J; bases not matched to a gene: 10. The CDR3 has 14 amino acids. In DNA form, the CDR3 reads TGTGCCACCTCCAGGGGGCGTGAATCCGGGGAGCTGTTTTTT. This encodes CATSRGRESGELFF.

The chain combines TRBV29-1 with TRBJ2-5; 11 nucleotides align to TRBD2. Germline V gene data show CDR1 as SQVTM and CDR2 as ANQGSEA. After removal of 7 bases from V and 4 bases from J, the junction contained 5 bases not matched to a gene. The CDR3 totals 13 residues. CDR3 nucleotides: TGCAGCGGTAGCGGGAGGGCGGGAGAGACCCAGTACTTC. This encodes CSGSGRAGETQYF.

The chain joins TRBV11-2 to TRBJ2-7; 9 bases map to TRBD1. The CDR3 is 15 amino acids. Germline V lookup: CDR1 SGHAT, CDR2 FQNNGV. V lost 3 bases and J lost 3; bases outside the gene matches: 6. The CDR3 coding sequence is TGTGCCAGCAGCTTGTCCAGGACAGGGGTCTACGAGCAGTACTTC. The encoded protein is CASSLSRTGVYEQYF.

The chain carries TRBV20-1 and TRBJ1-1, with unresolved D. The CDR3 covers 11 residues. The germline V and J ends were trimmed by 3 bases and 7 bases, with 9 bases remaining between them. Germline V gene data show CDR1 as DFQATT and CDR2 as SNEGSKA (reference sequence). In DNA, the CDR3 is TGCAGTGCTAGCCCCACGGGTGAAGCTTTCTTT. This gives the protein CSASPTGEAFF.

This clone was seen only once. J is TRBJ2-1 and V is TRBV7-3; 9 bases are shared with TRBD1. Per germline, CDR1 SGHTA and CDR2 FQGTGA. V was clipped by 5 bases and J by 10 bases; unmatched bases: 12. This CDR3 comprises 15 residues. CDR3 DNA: TGTGCCAGCAGCCCAGGTCCCGGGACAGGGCGGGAGCAGTTCTTC. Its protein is CASSPGPGTGREQFF.

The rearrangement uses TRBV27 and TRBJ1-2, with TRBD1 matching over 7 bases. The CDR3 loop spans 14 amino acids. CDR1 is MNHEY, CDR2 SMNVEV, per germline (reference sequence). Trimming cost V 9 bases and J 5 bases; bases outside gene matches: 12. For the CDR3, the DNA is TGTGCCAGTTCCTCCACAGGGGCCAAGTATGGCTACACCTTC. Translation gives CASSSTGAKYGYTF.

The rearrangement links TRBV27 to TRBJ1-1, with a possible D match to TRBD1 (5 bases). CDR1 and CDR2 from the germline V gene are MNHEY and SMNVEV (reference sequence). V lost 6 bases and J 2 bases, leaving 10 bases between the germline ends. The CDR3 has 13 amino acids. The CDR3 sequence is CASRPQGNTEAFF. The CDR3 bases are TGTGCCAGCAGACCCCAGGGAAACACTGAAGCTTTCTTT.

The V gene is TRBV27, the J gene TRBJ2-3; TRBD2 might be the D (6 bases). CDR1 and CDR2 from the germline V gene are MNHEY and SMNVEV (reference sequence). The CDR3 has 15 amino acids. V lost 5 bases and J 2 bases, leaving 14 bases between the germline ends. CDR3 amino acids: CASSVGTSLTDTQYF. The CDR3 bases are TGTGCCAGCAGTGTTGGGACTTCTCTCACAGATACGCAGTATTTT.

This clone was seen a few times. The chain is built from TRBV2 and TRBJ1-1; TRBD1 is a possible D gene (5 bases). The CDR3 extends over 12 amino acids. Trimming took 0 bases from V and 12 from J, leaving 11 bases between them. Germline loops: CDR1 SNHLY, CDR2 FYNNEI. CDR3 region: CASSEAKGWTFF. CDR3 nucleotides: TGTGCCAGCAGTGAAGCGAAGGGGTGGACTTTCTTT.

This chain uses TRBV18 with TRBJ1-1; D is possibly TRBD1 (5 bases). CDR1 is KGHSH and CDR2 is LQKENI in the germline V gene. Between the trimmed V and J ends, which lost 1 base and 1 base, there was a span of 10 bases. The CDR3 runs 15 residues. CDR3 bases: TGTGCCAGCTCACCACAGGGGTCCTCGAACACTGAAGCTTTCTTT. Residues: CASSPQGSSNTEAFF.

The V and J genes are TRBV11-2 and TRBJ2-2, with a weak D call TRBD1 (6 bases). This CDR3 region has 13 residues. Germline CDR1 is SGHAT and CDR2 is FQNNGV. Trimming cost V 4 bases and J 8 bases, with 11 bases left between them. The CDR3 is CASSYDRGGELFF. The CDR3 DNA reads TGTGCCAGCAGCTACGATAGGGGGGGGGAGCTGTTTTTT.

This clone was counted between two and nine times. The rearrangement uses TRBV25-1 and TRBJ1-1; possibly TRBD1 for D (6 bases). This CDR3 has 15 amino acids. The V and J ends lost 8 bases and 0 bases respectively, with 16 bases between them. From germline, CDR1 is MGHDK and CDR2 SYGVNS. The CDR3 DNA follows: TGTGCCAGCCTAGGGCCTGACAGGTTGAACACTGAAGCTTTCTTT. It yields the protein CASLGPDRLNTEAFF.

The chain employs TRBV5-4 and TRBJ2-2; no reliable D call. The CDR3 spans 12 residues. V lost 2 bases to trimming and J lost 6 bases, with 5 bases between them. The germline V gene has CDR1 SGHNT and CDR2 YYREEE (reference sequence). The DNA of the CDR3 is TGTGCCAGCAGCTTTTCGGCCGGGGAGCTGTTTTTT. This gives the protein CASSFSAGELFF.

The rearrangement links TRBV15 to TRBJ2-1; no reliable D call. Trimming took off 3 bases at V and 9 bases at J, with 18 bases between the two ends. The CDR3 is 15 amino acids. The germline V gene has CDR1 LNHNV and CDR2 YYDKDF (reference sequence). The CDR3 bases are TGTGCCACCAGCAGCAACCCAGGTGTAGGTAGTGAGCAGTTCTTC. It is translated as CATSSNPGVGSEQFF.

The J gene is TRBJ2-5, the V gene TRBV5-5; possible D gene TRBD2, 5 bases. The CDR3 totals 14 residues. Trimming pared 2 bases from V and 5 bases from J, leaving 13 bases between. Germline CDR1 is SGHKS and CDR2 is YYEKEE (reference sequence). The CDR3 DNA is TGTGCCAGCAGCTTTTTCCGGGGAACGGAGACCCAGTACTTC. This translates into CASSFFRGTETQYF.

The CDR3 DNA reads TGTGCCAGCAGTGAACAGGTGACCGCCGGGGACACCATATATTTT. It translates to CASSEQVTAGDTIYF. The chain joins TRBV2 to TRBJ1-3; D ambiguous. V lost 2 bases to trimming and J lost 8 bases, with 16 bases between them. The germline CDR1 and CDR2 sequences are SNHLY and FYNNEI. The CDR3 is 15 residues long.

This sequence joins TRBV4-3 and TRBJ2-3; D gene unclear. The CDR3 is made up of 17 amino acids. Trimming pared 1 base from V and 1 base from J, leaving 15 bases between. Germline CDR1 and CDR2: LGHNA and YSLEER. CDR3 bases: TGCGCCAGCAGCCAAGGGGCTGGAACCTCCCGCACAGATACGCAGTATTTT. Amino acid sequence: CASSQGAGTSRTDTQYF.

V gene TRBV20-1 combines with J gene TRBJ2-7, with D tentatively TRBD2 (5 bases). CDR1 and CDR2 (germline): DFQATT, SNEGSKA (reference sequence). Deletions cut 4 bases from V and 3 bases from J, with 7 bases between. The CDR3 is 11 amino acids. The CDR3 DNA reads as TGCAGTGCTAACCGGGGCTACGAGCAGTACTTC. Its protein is CSANRGYEQYF.

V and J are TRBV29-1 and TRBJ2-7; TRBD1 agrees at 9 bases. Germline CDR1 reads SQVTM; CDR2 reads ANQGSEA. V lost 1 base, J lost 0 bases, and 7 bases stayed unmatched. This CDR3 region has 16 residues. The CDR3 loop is CSVEVSGTGISYEQYF. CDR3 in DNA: TGCAGCGTTGAAGTATCTGGGACAGGGATCTCCTACGAGCAGTACTTC.

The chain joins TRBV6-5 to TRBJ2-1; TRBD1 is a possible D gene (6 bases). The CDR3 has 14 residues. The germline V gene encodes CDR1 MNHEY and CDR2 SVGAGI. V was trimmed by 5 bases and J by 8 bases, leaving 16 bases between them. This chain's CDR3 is CASSDYHRDDEQFF. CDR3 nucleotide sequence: TGTGCCAGCAGTGATTACCACAGGGATGATGAGCAGTTCTTC.

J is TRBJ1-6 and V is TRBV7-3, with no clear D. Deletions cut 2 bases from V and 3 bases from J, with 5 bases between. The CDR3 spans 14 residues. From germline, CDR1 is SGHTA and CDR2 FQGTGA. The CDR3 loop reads CASSLGGYNSPLHF. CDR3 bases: TGTGCCAGCAGCTTAGGCGGCTATAATTCACCCCTCCACTTT.

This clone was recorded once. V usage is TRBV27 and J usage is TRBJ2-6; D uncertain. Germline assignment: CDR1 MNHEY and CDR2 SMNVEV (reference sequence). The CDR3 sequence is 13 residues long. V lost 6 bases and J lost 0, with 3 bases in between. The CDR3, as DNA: TGTGCCAGCAGGAGCTCTGGGGCCAACGTCCTGACTTTC. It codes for CASRSSGANVLTF.

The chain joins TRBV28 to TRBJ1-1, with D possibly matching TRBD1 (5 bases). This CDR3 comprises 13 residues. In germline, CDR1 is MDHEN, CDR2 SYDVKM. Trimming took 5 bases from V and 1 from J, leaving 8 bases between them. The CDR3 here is CASSPRENTEAFF. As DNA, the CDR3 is TGTGCCAGCAGTCCCAGGGAGAACACTGAAGCTTTCTTT.

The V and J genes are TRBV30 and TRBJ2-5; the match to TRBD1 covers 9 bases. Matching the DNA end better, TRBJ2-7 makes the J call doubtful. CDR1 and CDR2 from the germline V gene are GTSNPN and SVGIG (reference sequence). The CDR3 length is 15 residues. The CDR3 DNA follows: TGTGCCTGGAGTGAGCCGGGACAGGGAAAGTACGAGCAGTACTTC. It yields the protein CAWSEPGQGKYEQYF.

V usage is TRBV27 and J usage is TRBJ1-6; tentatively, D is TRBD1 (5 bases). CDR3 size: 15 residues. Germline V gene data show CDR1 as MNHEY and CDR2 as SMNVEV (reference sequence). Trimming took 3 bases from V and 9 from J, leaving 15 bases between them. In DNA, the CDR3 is TGTGCCAGCAGTTTCAGGGCGGACGGCATTTCACCCCTCCACTTT. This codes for CASSFRADGISPLHF.

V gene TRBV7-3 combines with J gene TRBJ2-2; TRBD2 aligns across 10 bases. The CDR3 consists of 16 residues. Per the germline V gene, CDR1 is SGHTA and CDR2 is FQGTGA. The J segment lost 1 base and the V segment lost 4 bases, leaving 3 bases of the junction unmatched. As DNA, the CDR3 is TGTGCCAGCAGCTCGCCTAGCGGGGGGAACACCGGGGAGCTGTTTTTT. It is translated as CASSSPSGGNTGELFF. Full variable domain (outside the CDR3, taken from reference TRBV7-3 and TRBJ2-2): GAGVSQTPSNKVTEKGKYVELRCDPISGHTALYWYRQSLGQGPEFLIYFQGTGAADDSGLPNDRFFAVRPEGSVSTLKIQRTERGDSAVYLCASSSPSGGNTGELFFGEGSRLTVL.

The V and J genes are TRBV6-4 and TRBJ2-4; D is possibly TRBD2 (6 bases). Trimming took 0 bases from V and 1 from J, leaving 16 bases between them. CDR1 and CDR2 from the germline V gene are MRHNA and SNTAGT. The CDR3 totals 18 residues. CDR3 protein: CASSDSRRLREAKNIQYF. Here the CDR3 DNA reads TGTGCCAGCAGTGACTCGCGGAGGCTCCGGGAGGCCAAAAACATTCAGTACTTC.

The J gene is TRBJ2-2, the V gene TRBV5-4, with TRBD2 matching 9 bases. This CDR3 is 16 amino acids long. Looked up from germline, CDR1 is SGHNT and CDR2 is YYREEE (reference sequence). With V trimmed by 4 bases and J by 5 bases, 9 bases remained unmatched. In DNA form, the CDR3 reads TGTGCCAGCAGCCCTCGGATGGCGGGAGGGACCGGGGAGCTGTTTTTT. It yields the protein CASSPRMAGGTGELFF.